What follows are 15 T cell receptor beta chains derived from one specimen sequenced in a study of CD8 T cells in ankylosing spondylitis. Overall study results and limits: Ankylosing spondylitis blood appeared to carry a characteristic TCR beta motif of roughly 8 highly homologous variants.

TCRdb re-called the 5' RACE reads through MiXCR, storing one row per CDR3 protein. The sample lists hundreds of thousands of distinct CDR3 sequences, 17% occurring once. No antigen has been identified for these receptors. Sequencing used blood, either unsorted or a sorted T cell fraction (not recorded which). Source of these receptors: a male donor with ankylosing spondylitis.

This clonotype was found a few times. V is TRBV29-1 and J is TRBJ2-1; D may be TRBD1 or TRBD2 (6 bases each). Trimming removed 2 bases at V and 7 bases at J, with 9 bases between. This CDR3 is 12 amino acids long. Per germline, CDR1 SQVTM and CDR2 ANQGSEA. The CDR3 DNA is TGCAGCGTTGAAAGGGGGGCGAATGAGCAGTTCTTC. As protein: CSVERGANEQFF.

The sample holds a few counts of this clonotype. V is TRBV7-6 and J is TRBJ2-3, with D unclear. The V and J ends lost 1 base and 4 bases respectively, with 3 bases between them. CDR3 length equals 12 residues. Germline values: CDR1 SGHVS, CDR2 FNYEAQ. CDR3 DNA sequence: TGTGCCAGCAGCTTAGTTCCAGATACGCAGTATTTT. Encoded protein: CASSLVPDTQYF.

This clonotype was counted at least ten times. V usage is TRBV4-1 and J usage is TRBJ2-7; 11 bases agree with TRBD2. The V segment lost 3 bases and the J segment 3 bases; nucleotides outside the gene matches: 19. CDR3 length equals 20 residues. Germline-derived CDR1 and CDR2 are MGHRA and YSYEKL. CDR3 loop: CASSHALLGLAETKIYEQYF. As DNA, the CDR3 is TGCGCCAGCAGCCACGCACTATTGGGACTAGCGGAGACTAAAATCTACGAGCAGTACTTC.

This clonotype was seen a single time. The V gene is TRBV6-2 or TRBV6-3, the J gene TRBJ1-5; tentative D call: TRBD1 (5 bases). The CDR3 length is 13 residues. CDR1 is MNHEY, CDR2 SVGEGT, per germline. V shed 11 bases and J shed 1 base, with 12 bases lying between them. For the CDR3, the DNA is TGTGCCTGTCGGGGGAGGAGCAATCAGCCCCAGCATTTT. This gives the protein CACRGRSNQPQHF.

This clonotype was seen only a few times. The gene calls are TRBV20-1 and TRBJ2-1; no clear D. The V and J ends lost 6 bases and 9 bases respectively, with 15 bases between them. The CDR3 runs 12 residues. Per germline, CDR1 DFQATT and CDR2 SNEGSKA (reference sequence). As DNA, the CDR3 is TGCAGTGCCGGTGGGTCCGTCGGTGAGCAGTTCTTC. Its translation: CSAGGSVGEQFF.

Many counts were recorded for this clonotype. The chain has TRBV5-1 and TRBJ2-5, with TRBD1 matching 9 bases. V trimming: 0 bases; J trimming: 3 bases; junction bases outside the gene matches: 3. The CDR3 has 15 residues. Germline CDR1 reads SGHRS; CDR2 reads YFSETQ. This CDR3 reads CASSLAGTGKETQYF. In DNA form, the CDR3 reads TGCGCCAGCAGCTTGGCCGGGACAGGGAAAGAGACCCAGTACTTC. Using reference TRBV5-1 and TRBJ2-5 for the parts outside the CDR3, the full variable domain is KAGVTQTPRYLIKTRGQQVTLSCSPISGHRSVSWYQQTPGQGLQFLFEYFSETQRNKGNFPGRFSGRQFSNSRSEMNVSTLELGDSALYLCASSLAGTGKETQYFGPGTRLLVL.

Ten or more counts support this clonotype. The CDR3 protein is CASSRDLYSNQPQHF. CDR3 DNA: TGTGCCAGCAGCCGGGACCTTTATAGCAATCAGCCCCAGCATTTT. This chain connects TRBV4-2 to TRBJ1-5, with a tentative D call TRBD1 (5 bases). Germline-derived CDR1 and CDR2 are LGHNA and YNFKEQ. The length of the CDR3 is 15 residues. Trimming took off 4 bases at V and 0 bases at J, with 10 bases between the two ends.

This clonotype was counted at least ten times. The chain has TRBV12-3 or TRBV12-4 and TRBJ1-1; TRBD1 might be the D (5 bases). The CDR3 totals 12 residues. V lost 8 bases, J lost 11 bases, and 18 bases lay in between. The DNA of the CDR3 is TGTGCCAGCGGTTCCGCGGGGCTAGAGGCTTTCTTT. The encoded protein is CASGSAGLEAFF.

This clonotype has just a few counts. V and J are TRBV4-3 and TRBJ2-5; TRBD2 might be the D (6 bases). Germline V gives CDR1 LGHNA, CDR2 YSLEER. V lost 0 bases, J lost 3 bases, and 11 bases lay in between. The CDR3 is 15 amino acids. The CDR3 DNA reads TGCGCCAGCAGCCAAGAGGGGAGGCCGGAAGAGACCCAGTACTTC. Translated: CASSQEGRPEETQYF.

The genes are TRBV3-1 and TRBJ1-2; D perhaps matches TRBD1 (6 bases). The CDR3 has 16 residues. The V gene's germline CDR1 is LGHDT and CDR2 YNNKEL (reference sequence). V shed 1 base and J shed 5 bases, with 17 bases lying between them. Written as DNA, the CDR3 is TGTGCCAGCAGCCAAGCCCCGGGACACCCAGCATATGGCTACACCTTC. This codes for CASSQAPGHPAYGYTF.

This clonotype has only a few counts. The chain combines TRBV21-1 with TRBJ1-2; the table's D gene call, TRBD1, was not cross checked with the DNA. TRBV21-1 is labeled a pseudogene. This CDR3 contains 14 residues. CDR3 protein: CVPQGRNPPYGYTF. The DNA for the CDR3 is TGTGTCCCACAGGGGAGGAACCCACCCTATGGCTACACCTTC.

V usage is TRBV20-1 and J usage is TRBJ2-7; D is perhaps TRBD1 (6 bases). The CDR3 has 14 amino acids. Trimming pared 6 bases from V and 4 bases from J, leaving 19 bases between. Per germline, CDR1 DFQATT and CDR2 SNEGSKA (reference sequence). The CDR3 is CSATGLGAGYEQYF. In nucleotides, the CDR3 is TGCAGTGCGACCGGACTGGGGGCCGGGTACGAGCAGTACTTC.

This clonotype was counted ten times or more. The J gene is TRBJ2-1, the V gene TRBV20-1; 8 bases line up with TRBD2. CDR1 DFQATT and CDR2 SNEGSKA come from the germline V gene (reference sequence). The CDR3 spans 15 residues. V lost 3 bases, J lost 8 bases, and 12 bases stayed unmatched. CDR3 sequence: CSASSVWREEDEQFF. The CDR3 bases are TGCAGTGCTAGTTCAGTGTGGCGGGAGGAAGATGAGCAGTTCTTC.

There are a few counts of this clonotype. V and J are TRBV12-3 or TRBV12-4 and TRBJ2-3; D unclear. V was pared by 7 bases and J by 2 bases, with 16 bases between. CDR3 length: 15 amino acids. The CDR3 sequence: CASTMDGTNTDTQYF. The CDR3 DNA follows: TGTGCCAGCACCATGGACGGTACTAACACAGATACGCAGTATTTT.

This chain connects TRBV6-2 or TRBV6-3 to TRBJ2-2; D is perhaps TRBD1 (6 bases). Trimming cost V 2 bases and J 7 bases, with 11 bases left between them. This CDR3 region has 14 residues. Germline CDR1 reads MNHEY; CDR2 reads SVGEGT. The CDR3 nucleotides are TGTGCCAGCAGTTACGCAGGGGTTGACGGGGAGCTGTTTTTT. It translates to CASSYAGVDGELFF.